These T cell receptor beta chains were read from a single sample in a study of blood T cell repertoires in COVID-19. Produced via immunoSEQ multiplex PCR; TCRdb's table is partial and in-frame only. The sample lists around 190,000 clones; roughly three quarters were seen once. The sequenced material came from peripheral blood. Every receptor here comes from a woman in her thirties or forties with COVID-19, enrolled during active disease. Both conserved end residues are part of each CDR3. A D gene is named only where the DNA matches it firmly. Clone sizes are given selectively: once, few, many, or a class where the clone is expanded.

j_call | cdr3_length | v_call | d_call | clone_size | cdr3_aa | cdr3_nt
TRBJ1-6 | 16 | TRBV5-6 | - | - | CASSNQGSSYNSPLHF | TGTGCCAGCAGCAATCAGGGTTCCTCCTATAATTCACCCCTCCACTTT
TRBJ2-7 | 13 | TRBV3-1/TRBV3-2 | TRBD2 | - | CASRPGGGNEQYF | TGTGCCAGCAGGCCGGGAGGCGGTAACGAGCAGTACTTC
TRBJ2-1 | 17 | TRBV2 | TRBD2 | - | CASSDPATSGSFNEQFF | TGTGCCAGCAGTGACCCCGCGACTAGCGGGAGTTTCAATGAGCAGTTCTTC
TRBJ2-7 | 13 | TRBV12-5 | - | - | CASGPEGAYEQYF | TGTGCTAGTGGCCCTGAGGGAGCCTACGAGCAGTACTTC
TRBJ1-2 | 14 | TRBV6-2/TRBV6-3 | TRBD1 | - | CASSYRGPAGGYTF | TGTGCCAGCAGTTACAGGGGGCCTGCGGGGGGCTACACCTTC
TRBJ1-5 | 15 | TRBV19 | TRBD1 | - | CASRETGVSNQPQHF | TGTGCCAGTAGGGAAACAGGGGTCAGCAATCAGCCCCAGCATTTT
TRBJ1-2 | 14 | TRBV6-2/TRBV6-3 | TRBD1 | - | CASSYPLTGGGYTF | TGTGCCAGCAGTTACCCCCTGACAGGGGGAGGCTACACCTTC
TRBJ2-7 | 14 | TRBV5-4 | - | - | CASSLNPGGYEQYF | TGTGCCAGCAGCTTGAACCCCGGGGGCTACGAGCAGTACTTC
TRBJ1-2 | 14 | TRBV5-4 | - | - | CASSYINRQDGYTF | TGTGCCAGCAGCTACATCAATAGACAGGACGGCTACACCTTC
TRBJ1-5 | 14 | TRBV6-5 | - | few | CASSFGQGNQPQHF | TGTGCCAGCAGTTTTGGGCAGGGGAATCAGCCCCAGCATTTT
TRBJ2-6 | 16 | TRBV5-1 | - | few | CASSDGISSGANVLTF | TGCGCCAGCAGCGACGGGATAAGCTCTGGGGCCAACGTCCTGACTTTC
TRBJ2-5 | 13 | TRBV5-1 | - | - | CASSAGGQETQYF | TGCGCCAGCAGCGCAGGGGGGCAAGAGACCCAGTACTTC
TRBJ2-5 | 15 | TRBV5-1 | TRBD2 | - | CASSPSLGGGETQYF | TGCGCCAGCAGCCCCTCTTTGGGGGGGGGAGAGACCCAGTACTTC
TRBJ2-3 | 17 | TRBV7-2 | - | - | CASSRRGRGASTDTQYF | TGTGCCAGCAGCCGCCGGGGACGGGGGGCTAGCACAGATACGCAGTATTTT